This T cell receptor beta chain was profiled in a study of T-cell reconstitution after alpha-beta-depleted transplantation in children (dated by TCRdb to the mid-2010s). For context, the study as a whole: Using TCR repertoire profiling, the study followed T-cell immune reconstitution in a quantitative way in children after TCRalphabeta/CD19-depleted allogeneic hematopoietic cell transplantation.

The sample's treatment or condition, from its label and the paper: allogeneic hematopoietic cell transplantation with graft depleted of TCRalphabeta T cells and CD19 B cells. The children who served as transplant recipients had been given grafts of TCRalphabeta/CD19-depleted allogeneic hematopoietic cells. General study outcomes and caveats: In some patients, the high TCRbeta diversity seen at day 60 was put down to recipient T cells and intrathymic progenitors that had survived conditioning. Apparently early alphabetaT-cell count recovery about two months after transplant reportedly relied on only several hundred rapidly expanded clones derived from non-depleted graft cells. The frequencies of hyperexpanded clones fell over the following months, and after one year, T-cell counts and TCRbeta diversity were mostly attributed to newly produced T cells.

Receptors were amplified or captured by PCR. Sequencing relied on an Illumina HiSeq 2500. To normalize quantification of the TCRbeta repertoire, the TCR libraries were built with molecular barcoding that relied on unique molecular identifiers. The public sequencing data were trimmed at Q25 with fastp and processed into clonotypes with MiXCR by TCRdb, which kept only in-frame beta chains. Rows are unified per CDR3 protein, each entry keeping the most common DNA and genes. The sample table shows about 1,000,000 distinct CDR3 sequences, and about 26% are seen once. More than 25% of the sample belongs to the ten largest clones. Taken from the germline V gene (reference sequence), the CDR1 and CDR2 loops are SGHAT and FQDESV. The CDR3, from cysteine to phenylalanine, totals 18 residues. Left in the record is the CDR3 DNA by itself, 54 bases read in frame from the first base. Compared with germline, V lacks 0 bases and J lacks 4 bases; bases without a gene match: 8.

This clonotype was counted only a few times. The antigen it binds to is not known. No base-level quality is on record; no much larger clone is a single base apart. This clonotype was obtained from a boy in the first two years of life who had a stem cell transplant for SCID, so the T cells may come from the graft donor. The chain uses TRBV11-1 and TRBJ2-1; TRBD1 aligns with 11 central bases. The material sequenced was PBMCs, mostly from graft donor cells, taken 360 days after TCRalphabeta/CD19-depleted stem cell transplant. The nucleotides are TGTGCCAGCAGCTTAGCAAAAAACCGGGACAGGGGGTACAATGAGCAGTTCTTC. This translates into CASSLAKNRDRGYNEQFF. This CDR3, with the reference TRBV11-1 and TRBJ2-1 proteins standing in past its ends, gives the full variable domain EAEVAQSPRYKITEKSQAVAFWCDPISGHATLYWYRQILGQGPELLVQFQDESVVDDSQLPKDRFSAERLKGVDSTLKIQPAELGDSAMYLCASSLAKNRDRGYNEQFFGPGTRLTVL.